The 15 T cell receptor beta chains in this list originate from one sample, sequenced in a study of a mutant IDH1 vaccine in newly diagnosed glioma (dated by TCRdb to the early 2020s). Their cognate antigens are unknown. Reading the label with the study, this specimen's time point is: week 47, end of study. Each vaccine dose, consisting of 300 ug of a 20-mer mutant IDH1 peptide in Montanide, was administered subcutaneously with topical imiquimod. Library construction relied on the immunoSEQ multiplex PCR assay. In TCRdb, the immuneACCESS table is reduced to in-frame sequences with V and J assigned. These tables do not hold every clone; where another copy was compared, an unresolved V gene accounts for under half, and the others remain unexplained. The sample records about 90,000 clones, 85% to 90% of which are singletons. In total, the top ten clones hold over 0.6% of the sample. The starting material was PBMCs, obtained from a glioma patient whose treatment included an IDH1 peptide vaccine. The receptors derive from a woman in her fifties or sixties with glioma.

The rearrangement uses TRBV5-1 and TRBJ1-2; a weak D match, TRBD1 (6 bases). Between the trimmed V and J ends, which lost 4 bases and 7 bases, there was a span of 14 bases. The V gene's germline CDR1 is SGHRS and CDR2 YFSETQ. The CDR3 loop spans 13 amino acids. The CDR3 DNA reads as TGCGCCAGCAGCCGCTGGGGGGCGGGTGGCTACACCTTC. This codes for CASSRWGAGGYTF.

The CDR3 DNA reads TGTGCCACCAGCAGAGATCGCAGGGACACACGTAACTATGGCTACACCTTC. Amino acids: CATSRDRRDTRNYGYTF. This chain connects TRBV15 to TRBJ1-2; a possible D gene is TRBD1 (6 bases). CDR3 length equals 17 residues. In germline, CDR1 is LNHNV, CDR2 YYDKDF (reference sequence). Trimming cost V 0 bases and J 1 base, with 15 bases left between them.

The V call is TRBV6-4, the J call TRBJ2-3; 7 bases are shared with TRBD1. Losses at the gene ends were 7 bases for V and 2 bases for J; bases not matched to a gene: 12. The CDR3 contains 16 residues. CDR1 MRHNA and CDR2 SNTAGT come from the germline V gene. This CDR3 reads CASTTPWGQFTDTQYF. CDR3 in DNA: TGTGCCAGCACTACCCCCTGGGGACAGTTCACAGATACGCAGTATTTT.

V gene TRBV18 combines with J gene TRBJ2-5; 9 bases align to TRBD2. The CDR3 has 14 amino acids. The germline gives CDR1 KGHSH, CDR2 LQKENI. Germline trimming cut 5 bases from V and 5 bases from J; bases unmatched to any gene: 6. CDR3 in DNA: TGTGCCAGCTCAGAATTAGCGGGAGCCGAGACCCAGTACTTC. This encodes CASSELAGAETQYF.

The rearrangement uses TRBV5-6 and TRBJ1-5; possibly TRBD1 for D (6 bases). Germline V lookup: CDR1 SGHDT, CDR2 YYEEEE. The CDR3 is 16 residues long. Deletions cut 0 bases from V and 3 bases from J, with 13 bases between. The CDR3 region has the DNA TGTGCCAGCAGCTTGGGGGGGCTAGGGGCCAATCAGCCCCAGCATTTT. It specifies CASSLGGLGANQPQHF.

The V and J genes are TRBV9 and TRBJ2-1; D may be TRBD1 (6 bases). The ends were cut back, 0 bases at V and 3 bases at J, with 13 bases in the middle. CDR1 is SGDLS and CDR2 is YYNGEE in the germline V gene. The CDR3 runs 16 residues. CDR3 amino acids: CASSVASRGGYNEQFF. The CDR3 DNA sequence: TGTGCCAGCAGCGTAGCGTCCAGGGGCGGCTACAATGAGCAGTTCTTC.

The chain has TRBV29-1 and TRBJ1-2; D is unresolved. The CDR3 covers 15 residues. Germline lookup yields CDR1 SQVTM and CDR2 ANQGSEA. Between the trimmed V and J ends, which lost 6 bases and 9 bases, there was a span of 26 bases. The CDR3 sequence is CSVDIPGSLSRSYTF. The CDR3 DNA reads as TGCAGCGTGGATATCCCCGGGAGCCTGTCTCGGAGCTACACCTTC.

The chain combines TRBV4-1 with TRBJ2-2; D unresolved. The germline CDR1 and CDR2 sequences are MGHRA and YSYEKL. The CDR3 consists of 15 residues. V gave up 1 base and J gave up 0 bases, with 6 bases separating them. This chain's CDR3 is CASSQGSTNTGELFF. CDR3 DNA sequence: TGCGCCAGCAGCCAAGGTAGTACGAACACCGGGGAGCTGTTTTTT.

This clone has just a few counts. J is TRBJ1-1 and V is TRBV6-1, with D tentatively TRBD1 (5 bases). Deletions cut 7 bases from V and 4 bases from J, with 16 bases between. The length of the CDR3 is 14 residues. The V gene's germline CDR1 is MNHNS and CDR2 SASEGT. The CDR3 DNA is TGTGCCAGCAAGGTAACCGCTGGGACCACTGAAGCTTTCTTT. This codes for CASKVTAGTTEAFF.

This clone was detected only a few times. The rearrangement links TRBV5-1 to TRBJ2-7; possible D gene TRBD2, 6 bases. Germline V gene sequence: CDR1 SGHRS, CDR2 YFSETQ. Trimming took off 7 bases at V and 7 bases at J, with 24 bases between the two ends. CDR3 length: 15 amino acids. The CDR3 DNA is TGCGCCAGCGGCCGGGTGAGACTAGGGATTTTAGAGCAGTACTTC. Its translation: CASGRVRLGILEQYF.

V and J are TRBV27 and TRBJ2-3; TRBD2 aligns across 7 bases. Losses at the gene ends were 3 bases for V and 3 bases for J; bases not matched to a gene: 3. This CDR3 region has 14 residues. Germline values: CDR1 MNHEY, CDR2 SMNVEV (reference sequence). CDR3 nucleotides: TGTGCCAGCAGTTTTAACGGGGGGACAGATACGCAGTATTTT. Translating it yields CASSFNGGTDTQYF.

This chain links TRBV5-6 with TRBJ2-1, with 13 bases lining up with TRBD2. After removal of 4 bases from V and 2 bases from J, the junction contained 3 bases not matched to a gene. CDR3 length equals 16 residues. Germline assignment: CDR1 SGHDT and CDR2 YYEEEE. The CDR3 here is CASSQLAGGTYNEQFF. The DNA for the CDR3 is TGTGCCAGCAGCCAACTAGCGGGAGGGACCTACAATGAGCAGTTCTTC.

V usage is TRBV15 and J usage is TRBJ2-1; 9 positions agree with TRBD2. From germline, CDR1 is LNHNV and CDR2 YYDKDF (reference sequence). V dropped 3 bases and J dropped 8; count of bases not matched to a gene: 11. This CDR3 has 16 amino acids. CDR3 coding DNA: TGTGCCACCAGCAGTGCTAAAATAGCGGGAGTTCATGAGCAGTTCTTC. Translation: CATSSAKIAGVHEQFF.

This clone was counted only a few times. The chain uses TRBV6-6 and TRBJ2-7, with no clear D. Trimming removed 5 bases at V and 3 bases at J, with 17 bases between. Germline V gene lookup returns CDR1 MNHNY and CDR2 SVGAGI (reference sequence). CDR3 length: 15 amino acids. CDR3 DNA sequence: TGTGCCAGCAGTGCCGACTTGGTTGGGGTCTACGAGCAGTACTTC. It codes for CASSADLVGVYEQYF.

The V and J genes are TRBV5-8 and TRBJ1-1, with D possibly being TRBD1 (6 bases). The CDR3 runs to 15 residues. V shed 0 bases and J shed 4 bases, with 13 bases lying between them. CDR1 is SGHTS, CDR2 YDEGEE, per germline. The CDR3 loop is CASSLAGARITEAFF. CDR3 bases: TGTGCCAGCAGCTTGGCGGGGGCGCGGATCACTGAAGCTTTCTTT.